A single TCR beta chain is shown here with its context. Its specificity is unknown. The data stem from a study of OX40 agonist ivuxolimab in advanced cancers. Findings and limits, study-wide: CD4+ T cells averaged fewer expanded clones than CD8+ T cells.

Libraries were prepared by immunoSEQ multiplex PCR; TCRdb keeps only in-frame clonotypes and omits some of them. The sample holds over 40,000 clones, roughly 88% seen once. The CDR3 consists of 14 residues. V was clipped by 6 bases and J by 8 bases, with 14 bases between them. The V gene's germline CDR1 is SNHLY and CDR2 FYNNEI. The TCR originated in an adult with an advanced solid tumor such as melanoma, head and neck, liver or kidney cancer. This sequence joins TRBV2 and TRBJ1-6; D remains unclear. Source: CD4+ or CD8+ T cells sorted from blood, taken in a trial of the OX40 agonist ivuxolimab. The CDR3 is CASREAPLHSPLHF. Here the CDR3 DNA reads TGTGCCAGCAGAGAGGCCCCCCTCCATTCACCCCTCCACTTT.